This TCR beta chain was sequenced in a study of CD8+CD57+ T cells in acquired aplastic anemia. CD8+CD57+ cell expansion had been shown by flow cytometry in patients chosen for sequencing. Using genomic DNA as the template, TCR beta VDJ and CDR3 profiling was carried out. Using its own MiXCR run on the reads, TCRdb lists one record per CDR3 protein. The data contain roughly 250,000 distinct CDR3 sequences, 82% of them singletons. The junction had 23 bases not matched to a gene; V was cut back by 1 base and J by 9 bases. Germline CDR1 reads SGHDT; CDR2 reads YYEEEE. The CDR3 runs to 21 residues. V is TRBV5-6 and J is TRBJ2-1, with TRBD2 identical over 12 bases. The sequence was collected from a human donor with aplastic anemia. Sequencing input: sorted CD4+, CD8+, or CD8+CD57+ T cells (not recorded which) from PBMCs. The CDR3 loop reads CASSLSLRTSLAGGIRGEQFF. The CDR3 DNA sequence: TGTGCCAGCAGCTTGAGTTTGCGGACTTCTCTAGCGGGGGGGATTAGGGGTGAGCAGTTCTTC.